The 14 T cell receptor beta chains reported below all come from one sample, sequenced in a study of graft-versus-host responses after intestinal transplantation. Method: immunoSEQ multiplex PCR; TCRdb's copy keeps in-frame clones and lacks some. The data contain 65,000 to 90,000 clones, 85% to 95% of them singletons. The antigens these receptors bind are not known. The source was unstimulated CD8+ T cells sorted from spleen or lymph node cells, collected before transplant. The source of these receptors is a human donor who was the organ donor for an intestinal transplant.

The V gene is TRBV19, the J gene TRBJ1-5; D perhaps matches TRBD1 (5 bases). V was pared by 7 bases and J by 0 bases, with 13 bases between. Germline CDR1 is LNHDA and CDR2 is SQIVND (reference sequence). The CDR3 length is 15 residues. This CDR3 reads CASNRRADSNQPQHF. CDR3 nucleotides: TGTGCCAGTAACAGGAGGGCAGATAGCAATCAGCCCCAGCATTTT.

The chain carries TRBV7-9 and TRBJ1-2; unclear D gene. There are 16 residues in the CDR3. The V end was cut by 4 bases, the J end by 0 bases, with 15 bases between. CDR1 SEHNR and CDR2 FQNEAQ come from the germline V gene (reference sequence). The CDR3 nucleotides are TGTGCCAGCAGCTCCCTTGGGCCGTCAACTAACTATGGCTACACCTTC. It codes for CASSSLGPSTNYGYTF.

The chain uses TRBV11-2 and TRBJ2-5, with 8 positions matching TRBD1. With the DNA end fitting TRBJ2-7 better, the J assignment may be wrong. This CDR3 region has 13 residues. CDR1 and CDR2 from the germline V gene are SGHAT and FQNNGV. CDR3 nucleotides: TGTGCCAGCAGCTCGGACAGGGCCTACGAGCAGTACTTC. Its protein is CASSSDRAYEQYF.

The chain joins TRBV27 to TRBJ1-2, with D hard to call. The germline CDR1 and CDR2 sequences are MNHEY and SMNVEV (reference sequence). V dropped 6 bases and J dropped 0 bases, with 11 bases sitting between them. The CDR3 extends over 14 amino acids. In nucleotides, the CDR3 is TGTGCCAGCAGCCCCGCGGGAGCTAACTATGGCTACACCTTC. It codes for CASSPAGANYGYTF.

V is TRBV6-4 and J is TRBJ2-3, with a tentative D call TRBD2 (7 bases). Germline lookup yields CDR1 MRHNA and CDR2 SNTAGT. Trimming left V 4 bases short and J 3 bases short, with 14 bases between. The CDR3 is made up of 15 amino acids. CDR3 sequence: CASSVGGALTDTQYF. The CDR3 DNA is TGTGCCAGCAGTGTTGGGGGGGCCCTAACAGATACGCAGTATTTT.

The V call is TRBV6-6, the J call TRBJ1-2; D not resolved. V lost 2 bases, J lost 6 bases, and 10 bases lay in between. This CDR3 is built from 13 residues. Germline V gene lookup returns CDR1 MNHNY and CDR2 SVGAGI (reference sequence). The DNA of the CDR3 is TGTGCCAGCAGTTACGCGGGGAACGATGGCTACACCTTC. Amino acids: CASSYAGNDGYTF.

J is TRBJ1-2 and V is TRBV7-3; TRBD1 aligns across 10 bases. V trimming: 4 bases; J trimming: 3 bases; junction bases outside the gene matches: 11. CDR1 SGHTA and CDR2 FQGTGA come from the germline V gene. This CDR3 comprises 17 residues. The chain's CDR3 is CASSSNYLGQGDYGYTF. CDR3 coding DNA: TGTGCCAGCAGCTCCAACTATCTCGGACAGGGGGACTATGGCTACACCTTC. Full variable domain (rest looked up from reference TRBV7-3 and TRBJ1-2): GAGVSQTPSNKVTEKGKYVELRCDPISGHTALYWYRQSLGQGPEFLIYFQGTGAADDSGLPNDRFFAVRPEGSVSTLKIQRTERGDSAVYLCASSSNYLGQGDYGYTFGSGTRLTVV.

The chain carries TRBV7-6 and TRBJ2-7; maybe TRBD1 (6 bases). The V end lost 4 bases, the J end lost 5 bases, and 9 bases lay between the germline ends. This CDR3 region has 12 residues. In germline, CDR1 is SGHVS, CDR2 FNYEAQ. The CDR3 DNA sequence: TGTGCCAGCAGCTCCGAGGGGGACGAGCAGTACTTC. Translated, it gives CASSSEGDEQYF.

This rearrangement joins TRBV30 to TRBJ1-1, with D uncertain. The CDR3 is made up of 16 amino acids. Trimming shortened V by 0 bases and J by 1 base, and 15 bases separated the two germline ends. CDR1 is GTSNPN, CDR2 SVGIG, per germline (reference sequence). Written as DNA, the CDR3 is TGTGCCTGGAGTGTACTTAAGGAGCGGAAGAACACTGAAGCTTTCTTT. Protein sequence: CAWSVLKERKNTEAFF.

Notes on this clone: In this CDR3 the conserved last residue, phenylalanine or tryptophan, is missing, so a read error is likely. This chain connects TRBV4-3 to TRBJ1-1; D remains unclear. The V end was cut by 0 bases, the J end by 0 bases, with 8 bases between. The germline gives CDR1 LGHNA, CDR2 YSLEER. This CDR3 region has 15 residues. The CDR3 sequence: CASSQEAGLNTEAFL. The CDR3 DNA follows: TGCGCCAGCAGCCAAGAAGCAGGCCTGAACACTGAAGCTTTCCTT.

J is TRBJ2-7 and V is TRBV30; 9 bases fit TRBD1. The ends lost 3 bases at V and 4 bases at J; junction bases unmatched: 7. CDR3 length: 14 residues. The V gene's germline CDR1 is GTSNPN and CDR2 SVGIG (reference sequence). The CDR3 sequence: CAWRPPGQGYEQYF. The CDR3 nucleotides are TGTGCCTGGAGACCCCCGGGACAGGGATACGAGCAGTACTTC.

This chain connects TRBV7-2 to TRBJ1-3, with TRBD1 identical over 7 bases. The trim removed 5 bases at V and 0 bases at J, leaving 10 bases unmatched. The CDR3 loop spans 17 amino acids. The germline gives CDR1 SGHTA, CDR2 FQGNSA. The CDR3 DNA follows: TGTGCCAGCAGCCCGAGGACAGGACGGATCTCTGGAAACACCATATATTTT. It specifies CASSPRTGRISGNTIYF. The full variable domain, its missing parts supplied by reference TRBV7-2 and TRBJ1-3, is GAGVSQSPSNKVTEKGKDVELRCDPISGHTALYWYRQSLGQGLEFLIYFQGNSAPDKSGLPSDRFSAERTGGSVSTLTIQRTQQEDSAVYLCASSPRTGRISGNTIYFGEGSWLTVV.

This clone was seen more than once but under ten times. The rearrangement joins TRBV7-9 to TRBJ2-1, with 13 positions matching TRBD2. The CDR3 loop spans 15 amino acids. V lost 5 bases, J lost 7 bases, and 5 bases stayed unmatched. The germline V gene encodes CDR1 SEHNR and CDR2 FQNEAQ (reference sequence). CDR3 in DNA: TGTGCCAGCAGCATCACTAGCGGGAGGGGGAATGAGCAGTTCTTC. It yields the protein CASSITSGRGNEQFF.

The table lists this clone with a few counts. The rearrangement joins TRBV4-3 to TRBJ1-3; D possibly corresponds to TRBD1 (5 bases). V was clipped by 0 bases and J by 0 bases, with 12 bases between them. This CDR3 comprises 17 residues. Germline values: CDR1 LGHNA, CDR2 YSLEER. The CDR3 DNA sequence: TGCGCCAGCAGCCAAGACAGGGTTGATTTCTCTGGAAACACCATATATTTT. The encoded protein is CASSQDRVDFSGNTIYF.